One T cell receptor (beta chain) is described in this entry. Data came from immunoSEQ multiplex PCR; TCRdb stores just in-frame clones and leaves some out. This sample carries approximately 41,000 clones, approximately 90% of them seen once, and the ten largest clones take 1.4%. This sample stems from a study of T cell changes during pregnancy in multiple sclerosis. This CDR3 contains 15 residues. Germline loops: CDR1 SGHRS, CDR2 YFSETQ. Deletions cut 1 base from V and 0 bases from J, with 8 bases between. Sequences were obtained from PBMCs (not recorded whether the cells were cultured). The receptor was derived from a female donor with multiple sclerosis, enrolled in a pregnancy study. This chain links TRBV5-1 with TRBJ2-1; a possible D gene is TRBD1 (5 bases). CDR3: CASSLTGDSYNEQFF. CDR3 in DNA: TGCGCCAGCAGCTTGACAGGAGACTCCTACAATGAGCAGTTCTTC.